The 24 T cell receptor beta chains reported below all come from one sample, sequenced in a study of hypomethylating agent response in myelodysplastic syndrome. Libraries were prepared by immunoSEQ multiplex PCR; TCRdb keeps only in-frame clonotypes and omits some of them. The sample lists 6,000 to 7,000 clones, about 82% occurring once. The sequencing here drew on bone marrow, taken before or after starting hypomethylating agent treatment for myelodysplastic syndrome (not recorded which). These receptors were taken from a human donor with myelodysplastic syndrome.

The chain links TRBV4-1 to TRBJ2-1; no reliable D call. The germline V and J ends were trimmed by 4 bases and 8 bases, with 12 bases remaining between them. The CDR3 totals 13 residues. Germline V lookup: CDR1 MGHRA, CDR2 YSYEKL. The CDR3, as DNA: TGCGCCAGCAGCCCCGGTGGCGTCTATGAGCAGTTCTTC. Amino acids: CASSPGGVYEQFF.

The chain employs TRBV6-1 and TRBJ1-5; D gene ambiguous. The CDR3 covers 14 residues. V shed 3 bases and J shed 8 bases, with 14 bases lying between them. The V gene's germline CDR1 is MNHNS and CDR2 SASEGT. The CDR3 is CASSETSLREPQHF. In DNA form, the CDR3 reads TGTGCCAGCAGTGAGACTTCTTTAAGGGAGCCCCAGCATTTT.

The chain has TRBV18 and TRBJ2-5; D is undetermined. CDR1 and CDR2 from the germline V gene are KGHSH and LQKENI. The CDR3 has 11 residues. Trimming removed 2 bases at V and 5 bases at J, with 3 bases between. The CDR3 sequence: CASSPMETQYF. The CDR3 DNA follows: TGTGCCAGCTCACCAATGGAGACCCAGTACTTC.

The chain combines TRBV19 with TRBJ1-2; D uncertain. The CDR3 covers 15 residues. Trimming removed 2 bases from V and 2 bases from J, with 12 bases in between. Germline CDR1 and CDR2: LNHDA and SQIVND (reference sequence). CDR3 residues: CASSIRSGGNYGYTF. The CDR3 region has the DNA TGTGCCAGTAGTATAAGGAGCGGCGGGAACTATGGCTACACCTTC.

The chain employs TRBV7-8 and TRBJ2-7; 9 bases fit TRBD2. The CDR3 is 16 residues long. The V gene's germline CDR1 is SGHVS and CDR2 FQNEAQ. Germline trimming cut 4 bases from V and 0 bases from J; bases unmatched to any gene: 7. The CDR3 is CASSSLAGQSSYEQYF. CDR3 nucleotides: TGTGCCAGCAGCTCCCTAGCGGGACAGAGCTCCTACGAGCAGTACTTC.

The V and J genes are TRBV5-1 and TRBJ2-5, with TRBD1 matching over 7 bases. Trimming cost V 2 bases and J 5 bases; bases outside gene matches: 6. Per the germline V gene, CDR1 is SGHRS and CDR2 is YFSETQ. The CDR3 totals 14 residues. The DNA for the CDR3 is TGCGCCAGCAGCTTAGGACAGGAACCGGAGACCCAGTACTTC. Amino acids: CASSLGQEPETQYF.

The chain links TRBV19 to TRBJ2-7; either TRBD1 or TRBD2 may fit D (7 bases each). The V gene lost 6 bases and the J gene lost 0 bases, with 15 bases spanning the gap. Germline CDR1 reads LNHDA; CDR2 reads SQIVND (reference sequence). The CDR3 length is 15 residues. In nucleotides, the CDR3 is TGTGCCAGTAGACAAAGCGGGGACAGCTCCTACGAGCAGTACTTC. This sequence encodes CASRQSGDSSYEQYF.

J is TRBJ2-6 and V is TRBV7-9; TRBD1 agrees at 11 bases. The junction had 5 bases not matched to a gene; V was cut back by 5 bases and J by 2 bases. The V gene's germline CDR1 is SEHNR and CDR2 FQNEAQ (reference sequence). The CDR3 runs 17 residues. The CDR3 region is CASSPGTGGPGANVLTF. The CDR3 bases are TGTGCCAGCAGCCCCGGGACAGGGGGACCTGGGGCCAACGTCCTGACTTTC.

The J gene is TRBJ1-3, the V gene TRBV9; no clear D gene. CDR1 and CDR2 from the germline V gene are SGDLS and YYNGEE. V lost 4 bases and J 4 bases, leaving 15 bases between the germline ends. The CDR3 loop spans 15 amino acids. In nucleotides, the CDR3 is TGTGCCAGCAGCCCGGTGGAAGGGTCCGGAAACACCATATATTTT. It encodes CASSPVEGSGNTIYF.

This chain uses TRBV9 with TRBJ2-1, with no clear D. V lost 9 bases and J 4 bases, leaving 29 bases between the germline ends. CDR1 is SGDLS, CDR2 YYNGEE, per germline. This CDR3 comprises 18 residues. CDR3 nucleotide sequence: TGTGCCACCTGGGCCTGTAGATCTTGCGCCACGTGTTACAATGAGCAGTTCTTC. Translation: CATWACRSCATCYNEQFF.

The V and J genes are TRBV28 and TRBJ2-7; TRBD2 matches at 7 bases. CDR3 length equals 14 residues. CDR1 MDHEN and CDR2 SYDVKM come from the germline V gene. The ends lost 7 bases at V and 4 bases at J; junction bases unmatched: 10. The CDR3 reads CASTNALAVYEQYF. In nucleotides, the CDR3 is TGTGCCAGCACGAATGCCCTAGCGGTATACGAGCAGTACTTC.

The chain uses TRBV7-2 and TRBJ2-7, with 9 bases aligning to TRBD2. J gave up 6 bases and V 0 bases, and 6 bases lay outside the gene matches. Germline V lookup: CDR1 SGHTA, CDR2 FQGNSA. This CDR3 spans 15 amino acids. The DNA of the CDR3 is TGTGCCAGCAGCTTAGCGCATAGCGGGAGACTCGAGCAGTACTTC. It is translated as CASSLAHSGRLEQYF. The full variable domain, rest sourced from reference TRBV7-2 and TRBJ2-7, is GAGVSQSPSNKVTEKGKDVELRCDPISGHTALYWYRQSLGQGLEFLIYFQGNSAPDKSGLPSDRFSAERTGGSVSTLTIQRTQQEDSAVYLCASSLAHSGRLEQYFGPGTRLTVT.

This rearrangement joins TRBV5-4 to TRBJ1-4; D unresolved. V lost 0 bases and J 4 bases, leaving 7 bases between the germline ends. Germline CDR1 reads SGHNT; CDR2 reads YYREEE (reference sequence). The CDR3 is made up of 14 amino acids. In nucleotides, the CDR3 is TGTGCCAGCAGCTTGGACCCTAGTAATGAAAAACTGTTTTTT. It codes for CASSLDPSNEKLFF.

The chain links TRBV11-2 to TRBJ2-2; D ambiguous. Germline CDR1 reads SGHAT; CDR2 reads FQNNGV. V was trimmed by 1 base and J by 8 bases, leaving 8 bases between them. The CDR3 contains 13 residues. CDR3 sequence: CASSLVGSGELFF. In nucleotides, the CDR3 is TGTGCCAGCAGCTTAGTCGGATCTGGGGAGCTGTTTTTT.

V is TRBV9 and J is TRBJ1-3; no clear D. The germline V gene encodes CDR1 SGDLS and CDR2 YYNGEE. The CDR3 sequence is 17 residues long. Trimming took off 3 bases at V and 3 bases at J, with 19 bases between the two ends. Here the CDR3 reads CASSEPFEPRDGNTIYF. The CDR3 coding sequence is TGTGCCAGCAGCGAGCCGTTCGAGCCTAGGGATGGAAACACCATATATTTT.

The CDR3 loop reads CASSLTWTESNQPQHF. The CDR3 DNA is TGCGCCAGCAGCCTTACTTGGACGGAAAGCAATCAGCCCCAGCATTTT. The chain recombines TRBV4-3 with TRBJ1-5, with D unresolved. Germline CDR1 is LGHNA and CDR2 is YSLEER. V shed 4 bases and J shed 1 base, with 14 bases lying between them. The CDR3 consists of 16 residues.

This sequence joins TRBV6-5 and TRBJ1-6; TRBD1 might be the D (6 bases). Per germline, CDR1 MNHEY and CDR2 SVGAGI. The CDR3 is made up of 13 amino acids. Trimming shortened V by 4 bases and J by 7 bases, and 8 bases separated the two germline ends. CDR3: CASSLRGNSPLHF. The CDR3 DNA follows: TGTGCCAGCAGTTTGAGGGGGAATTCACCCCTCCACTTT.

This chain uses TRBV5-6 with TRBJ2-5; D might be TRBD2 (5 bases). The V end was cut by 0 bases, the J end by 7 bases, with 10 bases between. The CDR3 totals 13 residues. Germline V gene data show CDR1 as SGHDT and CDR2 as YYEEEE. CDR3 loop: CASSLGPRGTQYF. DNA for the CDR3: TGTGCCAGCAGCTTGGGCCCCCGGGGGACCCAGTACTTC.

The rearrangement links TRBV13 to TRBJ1-4; D is unresolved. The CDR3 contains 12 residues. Trimming took 6 bases from V and 8 from J, leaving 10 bases between them. From germline, CDR1 is PRHDT and CDR2 FYEKMQ (reference sequence). In DNA, the CDR3 is TGTGCCAGCAGTGCCGGCGGGGAAAAACTGTTTTTT. Protein product: CASSAGGEKLFF.

The chain employs TRBV6-1 and TRBJ2-7, with a possible D match to TRBD1 (5 bases). CDR3 size: 17 residues. Trimming pared 2 bases from V and 5 bases from J, leaving 22 bases between. Germline lookup yields CDR1 MNHNS and CDR2 SASEGT. In DNA form, the CDR3 reads TGTGCCAGCAGTGAACAGTTCCACAGGATTCTACGGGACGAGCAGTACTTC. Amino acids: CASSEQFHRILRDEQYF.

The chain uses TRBV27 and TRBJ1-5; D is possibly TRBD1 (5 bases). V was pared by 3 bases and J by 2 bases, with 11 bases between. The germline V gene has CDR1 MNHEY and CDR2 SMNVEV (reference sequence). The CDR3 consists of 15 residues. The DNA for the CDR3 is TGTGCCAGCAGTTTCCAGGGAGTGGGCAATCAGCCCCAGCATTTT. It codes for CASSFQGVGNQPQHF.

This clone has a handful of counts. The rearrangement joins TRBV7-2 to TRBJ1-3; D might be TRBD1 (5 bases). V dropped 5 bases and J dropped 3 bases, with 11 bases sitting between them. Looked up from germline, CDR1 is SGHTA and CDR2 is FQGNSA. There are 14 residues in the CDR3. CDR3 protein: CASSPTGFGNTIYF. DNA of the CDR3: TGTGCCAGCAGCCCAACAGGATTTGGAAACACCATATATTTT.

This clone was counted once. The CDR3 spells CASGPHPGRHQPQHF. CDR3 coding DNA: TGTGCCAGTGGCCCCCACCCGGGGCGGCATCAGCCCCAGCATTTT. The V and J genes are TRBV19 and TRBJ1-5; D possibly corresponds to TRBD1 (5 bases). Looked up from germline, CDR1 is LNHDA and CDR2 is SQIVND (reference sequence). The CDR3 spans 15 residues. Trimming cost V 8 bases and J 5 bases, with 19 bases left between them.

The J gene is TRBJ1-5, the V gene TRBV19; TRBD1 matches at 9 bases. The germline gives CDR1 LNHDA, CDR2 SQIVND (reference sequence). V lost 5 bases, J lost 1 base, and 3 bases stayed unmatched. CDR3 length: 15 amino acids. DNA for the CDR3: TGTGCCAGTAGTGACAGGGGGATGAGCAATCAGCCCCAGCATTTT. Translated, it gives CASSDRGMSNQPQHF.